This is a list of T cell receptor beta chains from one sample in a study of response to subunit inactivated influenza vaccine. TCRdb itself ran the RT-PCR reads through MiXCR, one entry per CDR3 protein. The sample records around 650,000 distinct CDR3 sequences, around 14% being singletons. The sample in question was PBMCs from blood, obtained roughly 12 days after vaccination. Receptors were obtained from a man aged 50-60 years who received an inactivated influenza vaccine. The CDR3 runs from the conserved cysteine through the conserved F or W. Fields, in order: J gene, clone size, CDR3 length, D gene, V gene, CDR3 DNA, CDR3 protein. A D gene is named only where the DNA matches it firmly. The size field is filled for only some rows; it gives once, few, many or a size class.

TRBJ2-6 many 17 TRBD2 TRBV20-1 TGCAGTGCTAGGACTAGCGGGAGACTGTCTGGGGCCAACGTCCTGACTTTC CSARTSGRLSGANVLTF
TRBJ2-3 few 18 TRBD2 TRBV4-1 TGCGCCAGCAGCCAAGTTCTAGCGGGGGCCGGGGGAACAGATACGCAGTATTTT CASSQVLAGAGGTDTQYF
TRBJ1-5 many 14 . TRBV3-1 TGTGCCAGCAGCCAATCTGGGGGGAATCAGCCCCAGCATTTT CASSQSGGNQPQHF
TRBJ2-3 few 15 . TRBV24-1 TGTGCCACCAGTGACCGGGACACAGGACCAGATACGCAGTATTTT CATSDRDTGPDTQYF
TRBJ2-3 few 14 . TRBV5-1 TGCGCCAGCAGCCCCGGACATTACACAGATACGCAGTATTTT CASSPGHYTDTQYF
TRBJ2-5 few 15 . TRBV7-8 TGTGCCAGCAGTTCGAGGCGGCCACCCGGAGAGACCCAGTACTTC CASSSRRPPGETQYF
TRBJ2-1 many 11 . TRBV10-3 TGTGCCATCAGTGAGGAGTGGGAGCAGTTCTTC CAISEEWEQFF
TRBJ2-5 few 15 TRBD1 TRBV3-1 TGTGCCAGCAAACCGGGACAGGGGTACCAAGAGACCCAGTACTTC CASKPGQGYQETQYF
TRBJ1-1 few 14 . TRBV5-1 TGCGCCAGCAGCTTGATGGGAGTGAACACTGAAGCTTTCTTT CASSLMGVNTEAFF
TRBJ1-6 once 16 TRBD1 TRBV7-2 TGTGCCAGTAGCTTACCCTACAGGGGTAATCTCTCACCCCTCCACTTT CASSLPYRGNLSPLHF
TRBJ1-1 few 18 TRBD1 TRBV6-5 TGTGCCAGCAGTTCCCCCTGGGACAGGGGGCTAGGGAACACTGAAGCTTTCTTT CASSSPWDRGLGNTEAFF
TRBJ1-1 few 12 TRBD1 TRBV20-1 TGCAGTGCCAACAGGGGGGAGGGTCGGGATGAATTT CSANRGEGRDEF
TRBJ2-1 many 14 . TRBV29-1 TGCAGCGTTGCGGGGGGCTTAACCTACAATGAGCAGTTCTTC CSVAGGLTYNEQFF
TRBJ2-5 few 12 TRBD1 TRBV7-2 TGTGCCAGCAGCCCGGGGACAGCTCCCCAGTACTTC CASSPGTAPQYF
TRBJ2-3 . 15 TRBD2 TRBV7-2 TGTGCCAGCAGCTTATTGGGGGGGGGCACAGATACGCAGTATTTT CASSLLGGGTDTQYF
TRBJ2-2 . 17 . TRBV20-1 TGCAGTGCTAGAGCGCGGGGACTCTCCGAGGGGACCGGGGAGCTGTTTTTT CSARARGLSEGTGELFF
TRBJ2-3 . 14 TRBD2 TRBV20-1 TGCAGTGCCGATGGACTAGCGGGCACAGATACGCAGTATTTT CSADGLAGTDTQYF
TRBJ2-3 few 15 . TRBV6-2/TRBV6-3 TGTGCCAGCAGCTCGGGCGGGACGGTGACAGATACGCAGTATTTT CASSSGGTVTDTQYF
TRBJ2-6 . 16 . TRBV20-1 TGCAGTGCTAGGGACAAATTCTCCTCTGGGGCCAACGTCCTGACTTTC CSARDKFSSGANVLTF
TRBJ1-5 . 17 TRBD1 TRBV15 TGTGCCACCAGCAGAGACGGCTGGACAGGGATATCTCAGCCCCAGCATTTT CATSRDGWTGISQPQHF
TRBJ1-1 many 13 . TRBV18 TGTGCCAGCTCACCATCCAAGAACACTGAAGCTTTCTTT CASSPSKNTEAFF
TRBJ2-2 few 17 . TRBV30 TGTGCCTGGAGTCGGTCCCGGGACTTTCTCTACACCGGGGAGCTGTTTTTT CAWSRSRDFLYTGELFF
TRBJ2-4 . 16 TRBD2 TRBV27 TGTGCCAGCAGTTCCTTCGCGGGAGTAATCAAAAACATTCAGTACTTC CASSSFAGVIKNIQYF
TRBJ2-4 . 15 TRBD1 TRBV11-2 TGTGCCAGCAGCTTAGAGCCAGGGACAGTAAACATTCAGTACTTC CASSLEPGTVNIQYF
TRBJ2-1 . 10 . TRBV20-1 TGCAGTGCCCGGCGGGATGAGCAGTTCTTC CSARRDEQFF
TRBJ1-5 . 14 . TRBV15 TGTGCCACCAGCAGGGACGCCGGCAATCAGCCCCAGCATTTT CATSRDAGNQPQHF
TRBJ2-3 . 12 TRBD2 TRBV11-3 TGTGCCAGCAGCCAGTCCGGGACTAGCCAGTATTTT CASSQSGTSQYF
TRBJ2-2 few 16 . TRBV3-1 TGTGCCAGCAGGGGTGCGGGTAGCGGGAACACCGGGGAGCTGTTTTTT CASRGAGSGNTGELFF
TRBJ1-4 few 14 . TRBV5-5 TGTGCCAGCACCCTTACAGGGACTGGTGAAAAACTGTTTTTT CASTLTGTGEKLFF
TRBJ2-3 . 15 TRBD2 TRBV7-2 TGTGCCAGCAGCTTCACAGCGGGGGGCACAGATACGCAGTATTTT CASSFTAGGTDTQYF
TRBJ2-7 few 16 TRBD2 TRBV7-9 TGTGCCAGCAGCCCGCCGTTCGGGAGGGATCTTTACGAGCAGTACTTC CASSPPFGRDLYEQYF
TRBJ2-7 few 14 . TRBV27 TGTGCCAGCAGTTTAACAGGGACCCCCTACGAGCAGTACTTC CASSLTGTPYEQYF
TRBJ2-3 few 16 TRBD2 TRBV12-3/TRBV12-4 TGTGCCAGCAGTTTTATGCCAGGGAGGGAATCAGATACGCAGTATTTT CASSFMPGRESDTQYF
TRBJ2-1 many 14 . TRBV12-3/TRBV12-4 TGTGCCAGCAGTTTAAGGCAGGGTTACAATGAGCAGTTCTTC CASSLRQGYNEQFF
TRBJ2-1 few 14 TRBD2 TRBV7-9 TGTGCCAGCAGCACCGGACTAGCGAGATATGAGCAGTTCTTC CASSTGLARYEQFF
TRBJ2-2 many 14 . TRBV5-1 TGCGCCAGCAGGATAGGGGAGAACACCGGGGAGCTGTTTTTT CASRIGENTGELFF
TRBJ2-7 few 11 . TRBV29-1 TGCAGCGTTGAGAGTCACACCGAGCAGTACTTC CSVESHTEQYF
TRBJ1-2 . 16 TRBD1 TRBV3-1 TGTGCCAGCAGCCAAAGGTCAGGGGACAGAGACTATGGCTACACCTTC CASSQRSGDRDYGYTF
TRBJ1-2 . 12 . TRBV10-3 TGTGCCATTCAGGGTGCCAACTATGGCTACACCTTC CAIQGANYGYTF
TRBJ1-3 . 15 TRBD1 TRBV5-1 TGCGCCAGCAGCTCCGGGGACAGTTCTGGAAACACCATATATTTT CASSSGDSSGNTIYF
TRBJ2-7 few 15 . TRBV5-1 TGCGCCAGCAGCTTGGAGCCGGGTACCGTTTACGAGCAGTACTTC CASSLEPGTVYEQYF
TRBJ2-3 . 13 TRBD2 TRBV7-2 TGTGCCAGCGGGGGGGTGAGGCTTAATACGCAGTATTTT CASGGVRLNTQYF
TRBJ1-6 . 13 . TRBV28 TGTGCCAGCAGGGAGCCCTATAATTCACCCCTCCACTTT CASREPYNSPLHF
TRBJ2-7 . 13 . TRBV20-1 TGCAGTGCGAGTGCCAGGAGGGTCTACGAGCAGTACTTC CSASARRVYEQYF
TRBJ2-5 . 13 . TRBV6-1 TGTGCCAGCAGTGAAAGCGTGGGGGAGACCCAGTACTTC CASSESVGETQYF
TRBJ2-6 . 15 . TRBV7-2 TGTGCCAGCAGCCCCCCAATTGCTGGGGCCAACGTCCTGACTTTC CASSPPIAGANVLTF
TRBJ1-1 . 15 . TRBV4-1 TGCGCCAGCAGCCAAGTACGGCTGTCGAACACTGAAGCTTTCTTT CASSQVRLSNTEAFF
TRBJ1-6 . 15 . TRBV28 TGTGCCAGCAGTTTATACGGGGGGGATAATTCACCCCTCCACTTT CASSLYGGDNSPLHF
TRBJ2-2 few 14 . TRBV4-3 TGCGCCAGCAGCCAAGAGAGCAGGGCCGGGGAGCTGTTTTTT CASSQESRAGELFF
TRBJ2-3 . 14 . TRBV29-1 TGCAGCGTTGAACGGCGCGGGGTCCCAGATACGCAGTATTTT CSVERRGVPDTQYF
TRBJ2-1 . 15 TRBD1 TRBV20-1 TGCAGTGCTAACAGACTCGGGACAGACTACAATGAGCAGTTCTTC CSANRLGTDYNEQFF
TRBJ1-4 few 14 . TRBV5-6 TGTGCCAGCAGCATGATTGAAGCCGGTGAAAAACTGTTTTTT CASSMIEAGEKLFF
TRBJ2-7 . 14 TRBD1 TRBV6-5 TGTGCCAGCAGTTACAGGGACAGCTCCTACGAGCAGTACTTC CASSYRDSSYEQYF
TRBJ2-1 . 17 TRBD2 TRBV6-2/TRBV6-3 TGTGCCAGCACCGGGGACTCGACTAGCGGTTCTTACAATGAGCAGTTCTTC CASTGDSTSGSYNEQFF
TRBJ1-4 . 14 TRBD1 TRBV7-9 TGTGCCAGCAGCCCGGGGACAGGGTATGAAAAACTGTTTTTT CASSPGTGYEKLFF